This T cell receptor (beta chain) was profiled in a study of cytomegalovirus exposure and HLA in healthy donors. Overall study findings and caveats: In the 100 to 150 validation repertoires, about 94% of cluster scores exceeded 0, per a later analysis.

Details on this clone: Its antigen is currently unknown.

The CDR3 runs to 15 residues. The junction had 9 bases not matched to a gene; V was cut back by 7 bases and J by 4 bases. The germline V gene has CDR1 MNHEY and CDR2 SMNVEV (reference sequence). This table comes from immunoSEQ multiplex PCR, and its TCRdb copy is limited to in-frame clones, with some not included. Among 90,000 to 150,000 clones, around 88% were seen once, and the ten largest hold approximately 1.8%. This clonotype was obtained from a man aged 18 to 29 in good health and CMV-seronegative. Source material: PBMCs. This rearrangement joins TRBV27 to TRBJ2-1; 8 bases match TRBD1. The CDR3 sequence is CASKPQGAQYNEQFF. CDR3 in DNA: TGTGCCAGCAAGCCCCAGGGGGCGCAGTACAATGAGCAGTTCTTC.